The 30 T cell receptor beta chains presented below share a single source sample, sequenced in a study of blood T cell repertoires in COVID-19. TCRdb's copy holds only in-frame clones and misses some; the assay was immunoSEQ multiplex PCR. The sample holds around 310,000 clones, 89% seen once. The sequenced sample was peripheral blood. All receptors derive from a woman aged 60-70 years with acute or convalescent COVID-19.

The chain couples TRBV3-1 (or the pseudogene TRBV3-2) to TRBJ2-2, with a possible D match to TRBD2 (5 bases). V dropped 1 base and J dropped 3 bases, with 12 bases sitting between them. This CDR3 is 16 amino acids long. Germline V gene lookup returns CDR1 LGHDT and CDR2 YNNKEL (reference sequence). The CDR3 loop is CASSQARATYTGELFF. The DNA for the CDR3 is TGTGCCAGCAGCCAAGCGAGGGCGACCTACACCGGGGAGCTGTTTTTT.

V is TRBV4-3 and J is TRBJ1-2; 9 bases line up with TRBD1. Germline V gives CDR1 LGHNA, CDR2 YSLEER. J lost 9 bases, V lost 3 bases, and 8 bases had no gene match. The CDR3 contains 14 residues. CDR3 coding DNA: TGCGCCAGCAGCCAGGACAGGGGATCCATCAGCTACACCTTC. It yields the protein CASSQDRGSISYTF.

The CDR3: CATSRDLGTQYF. The CDR3 DNA reads as TGTGCCACCAGCAGAGATCTAGGGACCCAGTACTTC. The V and J genes are TRBV15 and TRBJ2-5; the D is unclear. The CDR3 runs 12 residues. Germline V gene sequence: CDR1 LNHNV, CDR2 YYDKDF (reference sequence). Trimming removed 0 bases from V and 7 bases from J, with 6 bases in between.

The rearrangement uses TRBV5-4 and TRBJ1-2; D uncertain. The V gene lost 7 bases and the J gene lost 4 bases, with 8 bases spanning the gap. This CDR3 spans 11 amino acids. Germline CDR1 and CDR2: SGHNT and YYREEE (reference sequence). CDR3 in DNA: TGTGCCAGCGCCTCGGTCTATGGCTACACCTTC. It translates to CASASVYGYTF.

The chain recombines TRBV7-6 with TRBJ2-5; D is uncertain. The CDR3 contains 13 residues. Germline V gene sequence: CDR1 SGHVS, CDR2 FNYEAQ. V dropped 5 bases and J dropped 2 bases, with 9 bases sitting between them. This CDR3 reads CASSQIQQETQYF. The CDR3 DNA sequence: TGTGCCAGCAGCCAAATCCAACAAGAGACCCAGTACTTC.

This chain uses TRBV4-3 with TRBJ1-5, with D unclear. V dropped 0 bases and J dropped 2 bases, with 11 bases sitting between them. CDR1 LGHNA and CDR2 YSLEER come from the germline V gene. CDR3 length: 16 amino acids. The CDR3 sequence: CASSQDLGVGNQPQHF. The CDR3 coding sequence is TGCGCCAGCAGCCAAGATCTCGGGGTTGGCAATCAGCCCCAGCATTTT.

This clone was found once. The chain employs TRBV3-1 (or the pseudogene TRBV3-2) and TRBJ2-3; 9 bases are a match to TRBD2. Germline V lookup: CDR1 LGHDT, CDR2 YNNKEL (reference sequence). The CDR3 extends over 17 amino acids. With V trimmed by 0 bases and J by 4 bases, 8 bases remained unmatched. The CDR3 bases are TGTGCCAGCAGCCAAGAAGGGGGGCTAGCGGGGCCAGATACGCAGTATTTT. Translating it yields CASSQEGGLAGPDTQYF.

V usage is TRBV9 and J usage is TRBJ2-5, with 11 bases identical to TRBD2. Germline V gene data show CDR1 as SGDLS and CDR2 as YYNGEE. Trimming removed 3 bases from V and 0 bases from J; junction bases left unmatched: 7. This CDR3 is 17 amino acids long. CDR3 amino acids: CASSAYSGGAYQETQYF. CDR3 coding DNA: TGTGCCAGCAGCGCGTATAGCGGGGGGGCGTACCAAGAGACCCAGTACTTC.

This clone appeared once. The CDR3 sequence is CASSLVAGGYYNEQFF. As DNA, the CDR3 is TGTGCCAGCAGCTTGGTGGCAGGGGGCTACTACAATGAGCAGTTCTTC. The rearrangement uses TRBV5-5 and TRBJ2-1; 8 bases line up with TRBD1. Germline V CDR1 and CDR2: SGHKS, YYEKEE (reference sequence). There are 16 residues in the CDR3. The ends lost 0 bases at V and 3 bases at J; junction bases unmatched: 5. The whole variable domain, filled in from reference TRBV5-5 and TRBJ2-1, reads DAGVTQSPTHLIKTRGQQVTLRCSPISGHKSVSWYQQVLGQGPQFIFQYYEKEERGRGNFPDRFSARQFPNYSSELNVNALLLGDSALYLCASSLVAGGYYNEQFFGPGTRLTVL.

CDR3 nucleotide sequence: TGTGCCAGCAGCCGAGCGGGAACGAGCTCCTACAATGAGCAGTTCTTC. Translated: CASSRAGTSSYNEQFF. The chain employs TRBV11-2 and TRBJ2-1; 7 positions match TRBD2. CDR1 and CDR2 from the germline V gene are SGHAT and FQNNGV. There are 16 residues in the CDR3. The J segment lost 0 bases and the V segment lost 5 bases, leaving 7 bases of the junction unmatched. The entire variable domain, with the rest obtained from reference TRBV11-2 and TRBJ2-1, is as follows: EAGVAQSPRYKIIEKRQSVAFWCNPISGHATLYWYQQILGQGPKLLIQFQNNGVVDDSQLPKDRFSAERLKGVDSTLKIQPAKLEDSAVYLCASSRAGTSSYNEQFFGPGTRLTVL.

The chain couples TRBV7-8 to TRBJ1-1; tentatively, D is TRBD1 (5 bases). The ends were cut back, 1 base at V and 4 bases at J, with 22 bases in the middle. The CDR3 length is 18 residues. Germline assignment: CDR1 SGHVS and CDR2 FQNEAQ. The CDR3 reads CASSLDSWGGRRATEAFF. In DNA, the CDR3 is TGTGCCAGCAGCTTAGATTCTTGGGGGGGAAGGCGTGCCACTGAAGCTTTCTTT. Supplemented by reference TRBV7-8 and TRBJ1-1, the full variable domain reads GAGVSQSPRYKVAKRGQDVALRCDPISGHVSLFWYQQALGQGPEFLTYFQNEAQLDKSGLPSDRFFAERPEGSVSTLKIQRTQQEDSAVYLCASSLDSWGGRRATEAFFGQGTRLTVV.

V usage is TRBV7-9 and J usage is TRBJ1-3, with unresolved D. CDR1 and CDR2 (germline): SEHNR, FQNEAQ (reference sequence). Trimming left V 5 bases short and J 2 bases short, with 19 bases between. This CDR3 has 17 amino acids. The CDR3 sequence: CASSAAPTVDTGNTIYF. Written as DNA, the CDR3 is TGTGCCAGCAGCGCAGCCCCAACAGTAGACACTGGAAACACCATATATTTT.

This clone came up a few times. The chain carries TRBV28 and TRBJ1-1, with 9 bases lining up with TRBD1. Losses at the gene ends were 1 base for V and 5 bases for J; bases not matched to a gene: 8. The CDR3 contains 16 residues. Germline V lookup: CDR1 MDHEN, CDR2 SYDVKM. The CDR3 nucleotides read TGTGCCAGCAGTTTATCACAGGGGGCAGGGAGGACTGAAGCTTTCTTT. Its translation is CASSLSQGAGRTEAFF.

There are a few counts of this clone. The V and J genes are TRBV7-2 and TRBJ1-4; TRBD1 matches 11 bases. The J segment lost 8 bases and the V segment lost 6 bases, leaving 8 bases of the junction unmatched. Germline CDR1 and CDR2: SGHTA and FQGNSA. The CDR3 contains 15 residues. For the CDR3, the DNA is TGTGCCAGCAGTTCTTGGGACAGGGGGGACGAAAAACTGTTTTTT. Translation: CASSSWDRGDEKLFF.

The chain joins TRBV2 to TRBJ1-1; D unclear. With 4 bases removed from V and 0 bases from J, the gap between germline ends came to 9 bases. The CDR3 sequence is 14 residues long. Germline CDR1 is SNHLY and CDR2 is FYNNEI. CDR3 sequence reads: CASSVNTVNTEAFF. CDR3 bases: TGTGCCAGCAGTGTAAACACCGTGAACACTGAAGCTTTCTTT.

This clone was seen just once. V and J are TRBV6-5 and TRBJ1-1; D not resolved. This CDR3 is built from 15 residues. CDR1 is MNHEY, CDR2 SVGAGI, per germline. V was trimmed by 1 base and J by 4 bases, leaving 13 bases between them. This chain's CDR3 is CASSYLGVSGTEAFF. As DNA, the CDR3 is TGTGCCAGCAGTTACTTGGGTGTCTCGGGCACTGAAGCTTTCTTT.

A note on this clone: Within the sample, other DNA sequences also encode this same CDR3. The chain uses TRBV27 and TRBJ2-2; D is unclear. The CDR3 length is 12 residues. CDR1 is MNHEY and CDR2 is SMNVEV in the germline V gene (reference sequence). The V and J ends lost 6 bases and 1 base respectively, with 3 bases between them. CDR3 in DNA: TGTGCCAGCAGCCTGAACACCGGGGAGCTGTTTTTT. Its translation is CASSLNTGELFF.

The chain recombines TRBV6-1 with TRBJ1-1; tentatively, D is TRBD1 (6 bases). In germline, CDR1 is MNHNS, CDR2 SASEGT. V lost 3 bases and J lost 0, with 17 bases in between. The CDR3 has 17 residues. CDR3 loop: CASSDQGFGRMNTEAFF. CDR3 DNA: TGTGCCAGCAGTGATCAGGGGTTCGGACGGATGAACACTGAAGCTTTCTTT.

This clone was counted only a few times. This chain uses TRBV5-1 with TRBJ1-1, with 8 nucleotides matching TRBD1. Germline CDR1 SGHRS, CDR2 YFSETQ. The CDR3 has 15 amino acids. With V trimmed by 0 bases and J by 3 bases, 4 bases remained unmatched. The CDR3 bases are TGCGCCAGCAGCTTGGGGACAGGGTCGTACACTGAAGCTTTCTTT. Translated: CASSLGTGSYTEAFF.

V gene TRBV29-1 combines with J gene TRBJ1-3; perhaps TRBD1 as D (6 bases). This CDR3 has 15 residues. Germline CDR1 and CDR2: SQVTM and ANQGSEA. Trimming shortened V by 4 bases and J by 4 bases, and 17 bases separated the two germline ends. CDR3 loop: CSVGEQGLSGNTIYF. Here the CDR3 DNA reads TGCAGCGTTGGTGAACAGGGTTTGTCGGGAAACACCATATATTTT.

The rearrangement uses TRBV11-2 and TRBJ2-3; D gene uncertain. The germline V gene has CDR1 SGHAT and CDR2 FQNNGV. Trimming removed 2 bases from V and 1 base from J, with 13 bases in between. The CDR3 has 16 residues. The CDR3 sequence is CASSLSPLIGTDTQYF. Written as DNA, the CDR3 is TGTGCCAGCAGCTTAAGCCCCTTGATAGGCACAGATACGCAGTATTTT.

The chain employs TRBV6-5 and TRBJ1-6; 9 bases line up with TRBD1. Germline V gene sequence: CDR1 MNHEY, CDR2 SVGAGI. The CDR3 length is 16 residues. Germline trimming cut 3 bases from V and 5 bases from J; bases unmatched to any gene: 5. The CDR3 region is CASSYGQGTNNSPLHF. CDR3 nucleotides: TGTGCCAGCAGTTATGGACAGGGGACTAATAATTCACCCCTCCACTTT.

This chain links TRBV9 with TRBJ1-5, with D unresolved. CDR3 length: 15 amino acids. Trimming shortened V by 0 bases and J by 0 bases, and 7 bases separated the two germline ends. Germline V lookup: CDR1 SGDLS, CDR2 YYNGEE. The CDR3 here is CASSVDGDSNQPQHF. DNA for the CDR3: TGTGCCAGCAGCGTAGACGGGGATAGCAATCAGCCCCAGCATTTT. The variable domain in full, with the rest retrieved from reference TRBV9 and TRBJ1-5, is DSGVTQTPKHLITATGQRVTLRCSPRSGDLSVYWYQQSLDQGLQFLIQYYNGEERAKGNILERFSAQQFPDLHSELNLSSLELGDSALYFCASSVDGDSNQPQHFGDGTRLSIL.

The chain couples TRBV7-2 to TRBJ1-2, with D perhaps TRBD1 (6 bases). Germline CDR1 reads SGHTA; CDR2 reads FQGNSA. Trimming took 2 bases from V and 3 from J, leaving 25 bases between them. The CDR3 sequence is 19 residues long. CDR3 protein: CASSLPHGGARVEDYGYTF. The CDR3 nucleotides are TGTGCCAGCAGCTTACCACACGGGGGGGCGCGTGTAGAGGACTATGGCTACACCTTC.

The chain combines TRBV19 with TRBJ1-2; D gene ambiguous. V dropped 3 bases and J dropped 8 bases, with 19 bases sitting between them. Germline CDR1 and CDR2: LNHDA and SQIVND (reference sequence). This CDR3 has 15 amino acids. As DNA, the CDR3 is TGTGCCAGTAGTATGGATGCGGGGAAGGGTCGCGGCTACACCTTC. Translating it yields CASSMDAGKGRGYTF.

For this clone: The sample holds other DNA sequences that translate to the same CDR3. This sequence joins TRBV7-2 and TRBJ1-1; no definite D call. V lost 2 bases, J lost 1 base, and 5 bases lay in between. Germline assignment: CDR1 SGHTA and CDR2 FQGNSA. The CDR3 totals 13 residues. In DNA form, the CDR3 reads TGTGCCAGCAGCTTACCAGGGAACACTGAAGCTTTCTTT. Protein sequence: CASSLPGNTEAFF. Together with reference TRBV7-2 and TRBJ1-1, the CDR3 gives the full variable domain: GAGVSQSPSNKVTEKGKDVELRCDPISGHTALYWYRQSLGQGLEFLIYFQGNSAPDKSGLPSDRFSAERTGGSVSTLTIQRTQQEDSAVYLCASSLPGNTEAFFGQGTRLTVV.

V usage is TRBV5-1 and J usage is TRBJ1-1; D remains unclear. Trimming took off 0 bases at V and 5 bases at J, with 11 bases between the two ends. The CDR3 extends over 14 amino acids. The germline gives CDR1 SGHRS, CDR2 YFSETQ. CDR3 protein: CASSLVRIETEAFF. CDR3 in DNA: TGCGCCAGCAGCTTGGTTCGTATAGAAACTGAAGCTTTCTTT.

This clone was observed a handful of times. The chain combines TRBV4-1 with TRBJ2-7; 8 positions agree with TRBD1. There are 15 residues in the CDR3. From germline, CDR1 is MGHRA and CDR2 YSYEKL. Unmatched junction bases numbered 8, after V lost 3 bases and J lost 4 bases. The CDR3 DNA reads TGCGCCAGCAGCCAGGCGGAGCAGGGGGCTTACGAGCAGTACTTC. Translating gives CASSQAEQGAYEQYF.

Only one count was recorded for this clone. The J gene is TRBJ2-7, the V gene TRBV24-1; the D is unclear. V was cut by 2 bases and J by 1 base, with 8 bases left in between. The CDR3 totals 14 residues. Germline CDR1 is KGHDR and CDR2 is SFDVKD. The CDR3 sequence: CATSDSGGSYEQYF. The CDR3 DNA reads TGTGCCACCAGTGATTCCGGCGGTTCCTACGAGCAGTACTTC.

This chain joins TRBV7-3 and TRBJ2-7; TRBD1 agrees at 7 bases. V dropped 2 bases and J dropped 2; count of bases not matched to a gene: 9. The CDR3 covers 16 residues. Germline assignment: CDR1 SGHTA and CDR2 FQGTGA. CDR3 loop: CASSLDGAGGAYEQYF. CDR3 sequence (DNA): TGTGCCAGCAGCTTAGACGGGGCAGGGGGAGCCTACGAGCAGTACTTC.